This T cell receptor (beta chain) was sequenced in a study of regulatory T cells in long-lasting Graves disease (dated by TCRdb to about 2021). About the study as a whole: Antithyroid drugs had been taken for less than 3 months by newly diagnosed Graves' disease patients. Patients with persistent Graves' disease were compared with patients with newly diagnosed Graves' disease using TCR sequencing and RNA sequencing of peripheral blood. The study was registered as a clinical trial and conducted in China. A total of roughly 33 samples were covered by TCR sequencing, comprising approximately 13 persistent and around 20 newly diagnosed Graves' disease patients.

Regarding this clonotype: The specificity of this receptor is unknown. The likely explanation is a read error, given a far larger clone one base away.

The CDR3, from cysteine to phenylalanine, totals 17 residues. Solely the CDR3 DNA is kept, with 51 bases framed from the first base. The germline V end is reduced by 5 bases and the J end by 2 bases; junction bases left unmatched: 10. CDR1 and CDR2, looked up from the germline V gene, are SGHAT and FQNNGV. This specimen's time point label, interpreted: newly diagnosed GD, antithyroid drugs for less than 3 months. RNA was extracted from PBMCs in TRIzol for both TCR sequencing and RNA sequencing. Graves' disease was diagnosed according to American Thyroid Association guidelines. The patients came from an endocrinology department in Xi'an, China. Each patient gave approximately 9.7 milliliters of peripheral blood, collected in an EDTA anticoagulant tube. PBMCs were isolated by Ficoll Paque Plus density gradient separation without further T cell sorting. An Agilent 2100 Bioanalyzer and agarose gel were used to check RNA quality, and a NanoDrop 2000 was used to measure RNA concentration.

Points the paper makes about the study in general: Sequencing and analysis were restricted to the TCR beta chain. A larger number of public clonotypes was shared among persistent patients (approximately 2,600) than among newly diagnosed patients (approximately 1,000). Only peripheral blood was studied, because thyroid tissue, the primary lesion, was inaccessible. The small sample size was acknowledged by the authors as a limitation that may reduce accuracy. Persistent disease showed preferential use of TRBV28, TRBJ1-2 and TRBJ2-5, whereas newly diagnosed disease favored TRBV20-1 and TRBJ2-1. Compared with newly diagnosed patients, patients with persistent Graves' disease had lower TCR Shannon entropy and fewer highly expanded clones, which suggests clonal expansion.

To prepare the library, multiplex PCR was applied. TCRdb shows the sequencer as Illumina HiSeq 4000. iRepertoire HTBI primers and Arm-PCR amplification of CDR3 regions were used to construct TCR beta libraries. Before sequencing, the PCR products underwent gel purification. The original pipeline was this. Gene usage analysis of CDR3 amino acid clonotypes relied on the 55 to 80 TRBV and about 15 TRBJ segments identified across samples. COPE and FqMerger were used to merge filtered high-quality paired reads into contigs. BLAST was used to align contigs to the IMGT TRBV, TRBD and TRBJ reference genes, and CDR3 was defined following IMGT. Any clonotype with a frequency above 0.1% was counted as a highly expanded clone. Shannon entropy served as the measure of repertoire diversity, while the Gini coefficient captured V-J evenness. Clonotypes shared by more than one individual were considered public. TCRdb reworked the public reads: Q25 trimming with fastp, MiXCR clone assembly, productive beta chains retained. Entries that share a CDR3 protein sequence are merged under the most common genes and DNA. TCRdb, not the authors, supplied the V and J calls. For this sample the table gives 450,000 to 500,000 distinct CDR3 sequences, of which about 16% were detected only once. More than 10% of the sample belongs to the ten largest clones.

These data also featured in a second study, about T cells in Graves' hyperthyroidism and ophthalmopathy. That second publication adds: A patient counted as having stable Graves' hyperthyroidism if no progression to ophthalmopathy occurred over 18 months of follow-up. The hyperthyroidism patients were between 18 and 65 years old and newly diagnosed, with a disease duration of less than 2 months. Any patient with an uncontrolled infection, another autoimmune disease, pregnancy or lactation was excluded. Diagnoses were established on the basis of clinical symptoms, serum thyroxine and TRAb, thyroid ultrasound, and orbital computed tomography. The first round of RT-PCR for the TCR CDR3 was performed with the HTBI primer set and the Qiagen OneStep RT-PCR kit. Blood samples also contained most of the expanded thyroid clonotypes (frequency above 0.001), which suggests that blood repertoires may reflect thyroid immune responses. In cross-validation, a model built on a 13 V-J signature told ophthalmopathy apart from stable hyperthyroidism with over 85% sensitivity and approximately 84% specificity, and in testing the same model reached 80%/75%. In validation, progression to ophthalmopathy was predicted by the model with about 70% sensitivity and under 85% specificity, a median of about 6.8 months before onset. A discovery cohort of about a hundred patients, 43 with Graves' ophthalmopathy and approximately 57 with stable Graves' hyperthyroidism, was used to find distinguishing TCR V-J signatures. Prospective prediction of ophthalmopathy was tested in an independent validation cohort of 18 to 20 hyperthyroidism patients and around 16 patients who later progressed to ophthalmopathy. The 95 to 100 discovery patients were divided at random into training and test sets in a 7:3 ratio. In about 6 Graves' hyperthyroidism patients, the study also compared T-cell repertoires from thyroid tissue with T-cell repertoires from blood. Following sampling, methimazole starting at 30 mg daily was given to hyperthyroidism patients, and high-dose intravenous methylprednisolone was given to ophthalmopathy patients. A second multiplex PCR round built the libraries, followed by size selection and purification. Libraries were sequenced paired-end with 100 bp reads on an Illumina HiSeq2000. SOAPnuke was used to process the raw data, removing reads that contained adapters or uncalled bases, had a mean Phred below 15, or lacked an exact match to the constant primer or identifier. High-quality paired reads were merged using COPE v1.2.5, and each unique nucleotide sequence was defined as a clonotype. Clonotypes were aligned to IMGT TRBV, TRBD and TRBJ reference segments using MiTCR v1.1. The analysis included only V-J combinations with a frequency above 0.0001, which together covered around 99% of the repertoires. A TCS score was defined as the ratio between F50 (clonal expansion) and ExV (chaos), using BLOSUM62-based TCRdist between CDR3 peptides within each V-J. Welch's t-statistics and random forest reduced approximately 520 V-J features to 10 to 15, which were used in a naive Bayes classifier (R e1071). No statistical method was used to fix the sample size in advance, and group allocation was not hidden from the investigators. The paper reports TCR Vbeta CDR3 sequencing of roughly 140 peripheral blood samples: 43 ophthalmopathy, approximately 74 hyperthyroidism and around 17 progressor patients.

The source of this sequence is a man aged 35 to 55 with Graves disease. Donor details come from another sample of the same person, matched by shared clones. The chain was built from TRBV11-2 and TRBJ2-2; the central 8 bases match TRBD2. The source material was peripheral blood mononuclear cells (PBMCs), sampled at new diagnosis, from a patient treated with antithyroid drugs. The DNA sequence is given as TGTGCCAGCAGCCCACCAGCGGGAGTCTCCAACACCGGGGAGCTGTTTTTT. Translation gives CASSPPAGVSNTGELFF.